The rows below give T cell receptor beta chains drawn from one sample of a study of T-cell reconstitution after alpha-beta-depleted transplantation in children. TCRdb itself ran the PCR reads through MiXCR, one entry per CDR3 protein. The sample consists of about 980,000 distinct CDR3 sequences, about 31% of them appearing once. This material consisted of PBMCs, mostly from graft donor cells, taken 360 days after TCRalphabeta/CD19-depleted stem cell transplant. Receptors were obtained from a boy under two years old who had a stem cell transplant for SCID, so the T cells may come from the graft donor. CDR3s include the opening cysteine and the closing phenylalanine or tryptophan. A D gene is named only where the DNA matches it firmly. Clone size, where shown, is once, few, many, or a class for clones that have expanded.

j_call: TRBJ1-1
d_call: TRBD1
v_call: TRBV11-1
clone_size: .
cdr3_nt: TGTGCCAGCAGCCCCGTACCGACAGGGGCCCAGGGTTTTATGAACACTGAAGCTTTCTTT
cdr3_aa: CASSPVPTGAQGFMNTEAFF

j_call: TRBJ2-1
d_call: .
v_call: TRBV5-5
clone_size: few
cdr3_nt: TGTGCCAGCAGCTTAAGAGACTCCAAGTACGATGAGCAGTTCTTC
cdr3_aa: CASSLRDSKYDEQFF

j_call: TRBJ2-3
d_call: TRBD2
v_call: TRBV28
clone_size: .
cdr3_nt: TGTGCCAGCAGGACCCTTGGACGGGGGGTTATGAACACAGATACGCAGTATTTT
cdr3_aa: CASRTLGRGVMNTDTQYF

j_call: TRBJ1-2
d_call: .
v_call: TRBV29-1
clone_size: once
cdr3_nt: TGCAGCGTTCCTCTCACAGGAAGCTATGGCTACACCTTC
cdr3_aa: CSVPLTGSYGYTF

j_call: TRBJ2-3
d_call: .
v_call: TRBV4-1
clone_size: few
cdr3_nt: TGCGCCAGCAGCCAAGGACCATATACGCAGTATTTT
cdr3_aa: CASSQGPYTQYF

j_call: TRBJ2-2
d_call: TRBD1
v_call: TRBV6-2/TRBV6-3
clone_size: .
cdr3_nt: TGTGCCAGCAGCCCAAAGACAGGGTATCTCACCGGGGAGCTGTTTTTT
cdr3_aa: CASSPKTGYLTGELFF

j_call: TRBJ1-3
d_call: .
v_call: TRBV20-1
clone_size: few
cdr3_nt: TGCAGTGCTAGAAAGTCCAACACCATATATTTT
cdr3_aa: CSARKSNTIYF

j_call: TRBJ1-1
d_call: .
v_call: TRBV5-5
clone_size: .
cdr3_nt: TGTGCCAGCAGCTTGGCTGTGGGGCCCCCAAACACTGAAGCTTTCTTT
cdr3_aa: CASSLAVGPPNTEAFF

j_call: TRBJ2-5
d_call: TRBD2
v_call: TRBV20-1
clone_size: .
cdr3_nt: TGCAGTGTCGAGAGGGAGGGAACCAGGGAGACCCAGTACTTC
cdr3_aa: CSVEREGTRETQYF

j_call: TRBJ2-7
d_call: .
v_call: TRBV7-9
clone_size: few
cdr3_nt: TGTGCCAGCAGCCCCACCGTGGACAGAGAAATTTACGAGCAGTACTTC
cdr3_aa: CASSPTVDREIYEQYF

j_call: TRBJ2-7
d_call: TRBD1
v_call: TRBV10-3
clone_size: few
cdr3_nt: TGTGCCATCAGTGAGTCGCGTTTGACAGGGGCCTCCTACGAGCAGTACTTC
cdr3_aa: CAISESRLTGASYEQYF

j_call: TRBJ2-5
d_call: TRBD2
v_call: TRBV12-3/TRBV12-4
clone_size: .
cdr3_nt: TGTGCCAGCAGCCCGGGACTAGCGGGGGACCAGTACTTC
cdr3_aa: CASSPGLAGDQYF

j_call: TRBJ2-5
d_call: .
v_call: TRBV20-1
clone_size: .
cdr3_nt: TGCAGTGCTAGAGATCCGAGCGAAGAGACCCAGTACTTC
cdr3_aa: CSARDPSEETQYF

j_call: TRBJ1-2
d_call: TRBD1
v_call: TRBV5-1
clone_size: once
cdr3_nt: TGCGCCAGCAGCACGACCGGGACAGGGCACTATGGCTACACCTTC
cdr3_aa: CASSTTGTGHYGYTF

j_call: TRBJ2-7
d_call: .
v_call: TRBV4-3
clone_size: .
cdr3_nt: TGCGCCAGCAGCCAAGAGTTTTGGGGCTACGAGCAGTACTTC
cdr3_aa: CASSQEFWGYEQYF

j_call: TRBJ1-1
d_call: .
v_call: TRBV5-1
clone_size: .
cdr3_nt: TGCGCCAGCAGCTCGGCGGACACTGAAGCTTTCTTT
cdr3_aa: CASSSADTEAFF

j_call: TRBJ1-2
d_call: .
v_call: TRBV13
clone_size: .
cdr3_nt: TGTGCCAGCAGCCGCGGGTACTCCTATGGCTACACCTTC
cdr3_aa: CASSRGYSYGYTF

j_call: TRBJ2-1
d_call: TRBD2
v_call: TRBV3-1
clone_size: few
cdr3_nt: TGTGCCAGCAGCTATTGGGGACTAGTGGATAATGAGCAGTTCTTC
cdr3_aa: CASSYWGLVDNEQFF

j_call: TRBJ2-7
d_call: .
v_call: TRBV5-1
clone_size: few
cdr3_nt: TGCGCCAGCAGCGAGTCGACAGGCGAGCAGTACTTC
cdr3_aa: CASSESTGEQYF

j_call: TRBJ1-1
d_call: TRBD1
v_call: TRBV15
clone_size: many
cdr3_nt: TGTGCCACCAGCAGAGAGGGCAGGGGGCGGAGGGCTTTCTTT
cdr3_aa: CATSREGRGRRAFF

j_call: TRBJ1-5
d_call: .
v_call: TRBV27
clone_size: .
cdr3_nt: TGTGCCAGCGCGAATATACCGGATGGGGGACAGCCCCAGCATTTT
cdr3_aa: CASANIPDGGQPQHF

j_call: TRBJ2-7
d_call: TRBD2
v_call: TRBV5-1
clone_size: .
cdr3_nt: TGCGCCAGCAGCTTACAACCAGCGGGGGGATCCTACGAGCAGTACTTC
cdr3_aa: CASSLQPAGGSYEQYF

j_call: TRBJ1-2
d_call: .
v_call: TRBV6-5
clone_size: .
cdr3_nt: TGTGCCAGCAGTTACAGGGGCAGCGGTGGCTACACCTTC
cdr3_aa: CASSYRGSGGYTF

j_call: TRBJ1-1
d_call: TRBD1
v_call: TRBV29-1
clone_size: few
cdr3_nt: TGCAGCTCCGACCAGGGGGTAGGCACTGAAGCTTTCTTT
cdr3_aa: CSSDQGVGTEAFF

j_call: TRBJ1-5
d_call: .
v_call: TRBV4-3
clone_size: .
cdr3_nt: TGCGCCAGCAGCCAAGACCGGGGATGGCAGCCCCAGCATTTT
cdr3_aa: CASSQDRGWQPQHF

j_call: TRBJ2-5
d_call: .
v_call: TRBV12-3/TRBV12-4
clone_size: .
cdr3_nt: TGTGCCAGCAGTTTCGAAGTAGAAGAGACCCAGTACTTC
cdr3_aa: CASSFEVEETQYF

j_call: TRBJ1-1
d_call: .
v_call: TRBV4-1
clone_size: many
cdr3_nt: TGCGCCAGCAGCCACGTGCAGGGCAAGACTGAAGCTTTCTTT
cdr3_aa: CASSHVQGKTEAFF

j_call: TRBJ2-1
d_call: TRBD2
v_call: TRBV4-3
clone_size: few
cdr3_nt: TGCGCCAGCAGCCAGAGGACTAGCGGCAATGAGCAGTTCTTC
cdr3_aa: CASSQRTSGNEQFF